Given below is one TCR beta chain in context. The antigen remains unidentified. Described time point: week 47, end of study. The study gave 300 ug of mutant IDH1 20-mer peptide per vaccine dose, with topical imiquimod. Patients, over weeks 1, 3, 5, 7, 11, 15, 19 and 23, received a total of eight vaccinations. This entry is derived from a study of a mutant IDH1 vaccine in newly diagnosed glioma. The overall study: Vaccination followed radiotherapy alone by 4-6 weeks, or accompanied temozolomide cycles. Of the patients given treatment, about 62% were male and 37.5% were female, and a mean age of roughly 40 years was recorded.

Broader study findings: Changes in the top peripheral T cell clonotypes seemingly had no bearing on pseudoprogression.

The data were produced by immunoSEQ multiplex PCR, yet TCRdb's version contains in-frame clones alone and is incomplete. The sample includes roughly 50,000 clones, over 60% of them seen just once. This CDR3 region has 16 residues. Germline CDR1 and CDR2: SEHNR and FQNEAQ (reference sequence). The ends were cut back, 3 bases at V and 3 bases at J, with 18 bases in the middle. The sequence came from a woman aged 40 to 50 with glioma. Some clones in this sample may be carry-over from other donors' samples. V is TRBV7-9 and J is TRBJ2-7; perhaps TRBD2 as D (6 bases). The material sequenced was PBMCs, taken from a glioma patient whose treatment included an IDH1 peptide vaccine. The CDR3 DNA sequence: TGTGCCAGCAGCTTTGGACCACCTCGGAGGGACTACGAGCAGTACTTC. Translation: CASSFGPPRRDYEQYF.